The rows below give T cell receptor beta chains drawn from one sample of a study of human T cells and chemical hapten exposure. TCRdb reprocessed the 5' RACE reads via MiXCR and lists one record per CDR3 protein. This sample has tens of thousands of distinct CDR3 sequences; more than 7.5% occur once, and the top ten carry 2% to 2.5%. The receptors stem from a male donor in good health. CDR3s include the opening cysteine and the closing phenylalanine or tryptophan. Fields, in order: clone size, V gene, D gene, CDR3 length, J gene, CDR3 protein, CDR3 DNA. A D gene is named only where the DNA matches it firmly. Where a row states a size, it is once, few, many or the class of an expanded clone; other rows omit it.

clone size: many; V gene: TRBV5-1; D gene: TRBD1; CDR3 length: 16; J gene: TRBJ1-1; CDR3 protein: CASSSLGGTANTEAFF; CDR3 DNA: TGCGCCAGCAGCTCCCTAGGGGGGACAGCCAACACTGAAGCTTTCTTT
clone size: NA; V gene: TRBV2; D gene: NA; CDR3 length: 13; J gene: TRBJ2-3; CDR3 protein: CACKGGPPDTQYF; CDR3 DNA: TGTGCCTGCAAGGGGGGGCCCCCGGATACGCAGTATTTT
clone size: many; V gene: TRBV7-2; D gene: TRBD1; CDR3 length: 17; J gene: TRBJ2-7; CDR3 protein: CASSLVWTGYSSYEQYF; CDR3 DNA: TGTGCCAGCAGCTTAGTTTGGACAGGTTATAGCTCCTACGAGCAGTACTTC
clone size: many; V gene: TRBV27; D gene: NA; CDR3 length: 19; J gene: TRBJ2-6; CDR3 protein: CASSLRGPASQSGANVLTF; CDR3 DNA: TGTGCCAGCAGTTTAAGGGGACCGGCAAGCCAATCTGGGGCCAACGTCCTGACTTTC
clone size: NA; V gene: TRBV28; D gene: NA; CDR3 length: 15; J gene: TRBJ1-5; CDR3 protein: CASSLGAGLDQPQHF; CDR3 DNA: TGTGCCAGCAGTTTAGGAGCAGGGTTAGATCAGCCCCAGCATTTT
clone size: few; V gene: TRBV6-5; D gene: NA; CDR3 length: 16; J gene: TRBJ1-5; CDR3 protein: CASSYARQTSNQPQHF; CDR3 DNA: TGTGCCAGCAGTTACGCGAGACAGACTAGCAATCAGCCCCAGCATTTT
clone size: few; V gene: TRBV20-1; D gene: NA; CDR3 length: 15; J gene: TRBJ2-3; CDR3 protein: CSARDEGQSTDTQYF; CDR3 DNA: TGCAGTGCTAGAGATGAGGGGCAAAGCACAGATACGCAGTATTTT
clone size: few; V gene: TRBV12-3/TRBV12-4; D gene: TRBD1; CDR3 length: 13; J gene: TRBJ1-2; CDR3 protein: CASSSQGALGYTF; CDR3 DNA: TGTGCCAGCAGCTCACAGGGGGCGCTTGGCTACACCTTC
clone size: NA; V gene: TRBV6-2/TRBV6-3; D gene: NA; CDR3 length: 14; J gene: TRBJ1-1; CDR3 protein: CASLYRESKTEAFF; CDR3 DNA: TGTGCCAGCCTATACAGGGAATCGAAGACTGAAGCTTTCTTT
clone size: NA; V gene: TRBV12-3/TRBV12-4; D gene: TRBD2; CDR3 length: 15; J gene: TRBJ2-2; CDR3 protein: CASSFLASGTGELFF; CDR3 DNA: TGTGCCAGCAGTTTCCTGGCTAGCGGTACCGGGGAGCTGTTTTTT
clone size: NA; V gene: TRBV5-1; D gene: NA; CDR3 length: 15; J gene: TRBJ1-6; CDR3 protein: CASSRVGTLGSPLHF; CDR3 DNA: TGCGCCAGCAGCAGGGTCGGGACGCTGGGCTCACCCCTCCACTTT
clone size: many; V gene: TRBV12-3/TRBV12-4; D gene: NA; CDR3 length: 13; J gene: TRBJ2-5; CDR3 protein: CASRSGVQETQYF; CDR3 DNA: TGTGCCAGCAGGTCCGGGGTACAAGAGACCCAGTACTTC
clone size: few; V gene: TRBV3-1; D gene: TRBD1; CDR3 length: 15; J gene: TRBJ1-2; CDR3 protein: CASSQVGTGVYGYTF; CDR3 DNA: TGTGCCAGCAGCCAAGTGGGGACAGGGGTCTATGGCTACACCTTC
clone size: NA; V gene: TRBV2; D gene: NA; CDR3 length: 11; J gene: TRBJ2-7; CDR3 protein: CASSVRDEQYF; CDR3 DNA: TGTGCCAGCAGTGTGAGGGACGAGCAGTACTTC
clone size: few; V gene: TRBV5-1; D gene: NA; CDR3 length: 17; J gene: TRBJ1-1; CDR3 protein: CASSLGWSENMNTEAFF; CDR3 DNA: TGCGCCAGCAGCTTGGGCTGGAGTGAAAACATGAACACTGAAGCTTTCTTT
clone size: few; V gene: TRBV7-9; D gene: NA; CDR3 length: 12; J gene: TRBJ2-3; CDR3 protein: CASSLQSSSPYF; CDR3 DNA: TGTGCCAGCAGCTTACAGTCCTCGTCTCCGTATTTT
clone size: many; V gene: TRBV29-1; D gene: NA; CDR3 length: 11; J gene: TRBJ2-5; CDR3 protein: CSVEDDETQYF; CDR3 DNA: TGCAGCGTTGAAGATGACGAGACCCAGTACTTC
clone size: NA; V gene: TRBV3-1; D gene: NA; CDR3 length: 12; J gene: TRBJ2-7; CDR3 protein: CASSRDRTRQYF; CDR3 DNA: TGTGCCAGCAGCCGTGACAGGACGAGGCAGTACTTC
clone size: many; V gene: TRBV12-3/TRBV12-4; D gene: NA; CDR3 length: 16; J gene: TRBJ1-2; CDR3 protein: CASSPQEGAANYGYTF; CDR3 DNA: TGTGCCAGCAGTCCACAGGAGGGAGCGGCTAACTATGGCTACACCTTC
clone size: NA; V gene: TRBV10-3; D gene: TRBD1; CDR3 length: 13; J gene: TRBJ2-1; CDR3 protein: CAISEGQGNEQFF; CDR3 DNA: TGTGCCATCAGTGAAGGACAGGGGAATGAGCAGTTCTTC
clone size: NA; V gene: TRBV12-3/TRBV12-4; D gene: NA; CDR3 length: 13; J gene: TRBJ2-7; CDR3 protein: CASSVLAEGEQYF; CDR3 DNA: TGTGCCAGCAGTGTGTTAGCGGAGGGGGAGCAGTACTTC
clone size: few; V gene: TRBV12-3/TRBV12-4; D gene: NA; CDR3 length: 15; J gene: TRBJ1-1; CDR3 protein: CASSLWGSVNTEAFF; CDR3 DNA: TGTGCCAGCAGTTTATGGGGAAGTGTGAACACTGAAGCTTTCTTT
clone size: many; V gene: TRBV6-1; D gene: TRBD2; CDR3 length: 13; J gene: TRBJ2-1; CDR3 protein: CASSEAGGSEQFF; CDR3 DNA: TGTGCCAGCAGTGAAGCGGGCGGGAGTGAGCAGTTCTTC
clone size: many; V gene: TRBV29-1; D gene: TRBD2; CDR3 length: 18; J gene: TRBJ2-2; CDR3 protein: CSVEGLLSGRTDTGELFF; CDR3 DNA: TGCAGCGTTGAAGGCCTACTGAGCGGGAGGACCGACACCGGGGAGCTGTTTTTT
clone size: many; V gene: TRBV27; D gene: TRBD1; CDR3 length: 14; J gene: TRBJ1-2; CDR3 protein: CASSYRQGAGGYTF; CDR3 DNA: TGTGCCAGCAGTTATCGACAGGGGGCTGGTGGCTACACCTTC
clone size: NA; V gene: TRBV6-1; D gene: TRBD1; CDR3 length: 16; J gene: TRBJ1-5; CDR3 protein: CASSEVAGGGYQPQHF; CDR3 DNA: TGTGCCAGCAGTGAAGTGGCAGGGGGCGGATATCAGCCCCAGCATTTT
clone size: many; V gene: TRBV12-2; D gene: NA; CDR3 length: 23; J gene: TRBJ2-2; CDR3 protein: CASRPIPRTGETSGGTNTGELFF; CDR3 DNA: TGTGCAAGTCGCCCAATACCCCGGACAGGGGAGACTAGCGGGGGCACGAACACCGGGGAGCTGTTTTTT
clone size: many; V gene: TRBV5-5; D gene: TRBD2; CDR3 length: 14; J gene: TRBJ2-1; CDR3 protein: CASSQTIQAGMQFF; CDR3 DNA: TGTGCCAGCAGCCAAACTATACAAGCGGGGATGCAGTTCTTC
clone size: many; V gene: TRBV6-5; D gene: NA; CDR3 length: 13; J gene: TRBJ2-5; CDR3 protein: CASSFGGSETQYF; CDR3 DNA: TGTGCCAGCAGTTTCGGGGGTAGTGAGACCCAGTACTTC
clone size: many; V gene: TRBV10-3; D gene: TRBD2; CDR3 length: 14; J gene: TRBJ2-7; CDR3 protein: CAINRAGGSYEQYF; CDR3 DNA: TGTGCCATCAATAGAGCGGGAGGCTCCTACGAGCAGTACTTC
clone size: many; V gene: TRBV7-6; D gene: TRBD1; CDR3 length: 14; J gene: TRBJ2-1; CDR3 protein: CASSLRDRVTEQFF; CDR3 DNA: TGTGCCAGCAGCTTACGGGACAGGGTTACTGAGCAGTTCTTC